Listed here are 24 T cell receptor beta chains from one sample, sequenced in a study of blood T cell repertoires in COVID-19. Measured with immunoSEQ multiplex PCR; TCRdb has only the in-frame clones, and not every one. The profile shows 180,000 or so clones, roughly 88% of them singletons. Material: peripheral blood. These receptors all stem from a woman between 40 and 50 years old with COVID-19, enrolled during active disease.

The sample holds one count of this clone. The chain has TRBV5-4 and TRBJ1-1; TRBD1 matches at 10 bases. From germline, CDR1 is SGHNT and CDR2 YYREEE (reference sequence). V gave up 3 bases and J gave up 3 bases; unmatched junction bases: 5. CDR3 size: 15 residues. Here the CDR3 DNA reads TGTGCCAGCAGCTCGGTCGGACAGGGGGACACTGAAGCTTTCTTT. The encoded protein is CASSSVGQGDTEAFF.

The V and J genes are TRBV3-1 (or the pseudogene TRBV3-2) and TRBJ1-6; no reliable D call. V was pared by 0 bases and J by 10 bases, with 10 bases between. Germline V CDR1 and CDR2: LGHDT, YNNKEL (reference sequence). The CDR3 length is 14 residues. CDR3 in DNA: TGTGCCAGCAGCCAAGAGGGAGGAAGCTCACCCCTCCACTTT. It is translated as CASSQEGGSSPLHF.

This clone was detected ten times or more. V and J are TRBV5-1 and TRBJ1-1; D remains ambiguous. CDR1 is SGHRS, CDR2 YFSETQ, per germline. The CDR3 totals 11 residues. Deletions cut 4 bases from V and 10 bases from J, with 11 bases between. The CDR3 spells CASSLQEVAFF. The CDR3 DNA follows: TGCGCCAGCAGCCTTCAGGAGGTAGCTTTCTTT.

The rearrangement links TRBV4-1 to TRBJ1-1; D is unclear. With 1 base removed from V and 4 bases from J, the gap between germline ends came to 13 bases. The CDR3 is 15 residues long. The germline V gene encodes CDR1 MGHRA and CDR2 YSYEKL. The CDR3 DNA reads TGCGCCAGCAGCCAAGCAGGAGGACGAGCCACTGAAGCTTTCTTT. Residues: CASSQAGGRATEAFF.

The CDR3 is CASSQGAGWNTEAFF. CDR3 bases: TGTGCCAGCAGCCAAGGGGCGGGGTGGAACACTGAAGCTTTCTTT. The gene calls are TRBV3-1 (or the pseudogene TRBV3-2) and TRBJ1-1; D gene ambiguous. The V and J ends lost 1 base and 1 base respectively, with 10 bases between them. Per the germline V gene, CDR1 is LGHDT and CDR2 is YNNKEL (reference sequence). The CDR3 spans 15 residues.

V is TRBV29-1 and J is TRBJ1-1, with D unclear. Trimming cost V 7 bases and J 1 base, with 4 bases left between them. The CDR3 sequence is 10 residues long. Germline CDR1 and CDR2: SQVTM and ANQGSEA. The CDR3 here is CSGGNTEAFF. Written as DNA, the CDR3 is TGCAGCGGAGGGAACACTGAAGCTTTCTTT.

This clone showed up many times. J is TRBJ1-2 and V is TRBV6-5; no definite D call. The germline V gene has CDR1 MNHEY and CDR2 SVGAGI. The CDR3 spans 16 residues. V lost 4 bases, J lost 0 bases, and 15 bases lay in between. CDR3 DNA sequence: TGTGCCAGCAGTTTGGGCGCAGGCCAAGCTAACTATGGCTACACCTTC. This encodes CASSLGAGQANYGYTF.

The chain uses TRBV29-1 and TRBJ1-2; TRBD1 matches 7 bases. The CDR3 spans 12 residues. V lost 7 bases to trimming and J lost 0 bases; unmatched junction nucleotides: 2. Germline CDR1 and CDR2: SQVTM and ANQGSEA. CDR3 nucleotide sequence: TGCAGCGCAGGGACAGCTAACTATGGCTACACCTTC. It yields the protein CSAGTANYGYTF.

The chain combines TRBV27 with TRBJ2-7; TRBD1 is a possible D gene (6 bases). V lost 6 bases and J lost 1, with 13 bases in between. Germline loops: CDR1 MNHEY, CDR2 SMNVEV (reference sequence). The CDR3 has 14 residues. In nucleotides, the CDR3 is TGTGCCAGCAGGACCGGGACAAAGTCCTACGAGCAGTACTTC. Translating gives CASRTGTKSYEQYF.

On this clone: Germline and junction disagree at one end, which may indicate a read error. This chain joins TRBV6-4 and TRBJ1-1; perhaps TRBD1 as D (6 bases). The CDR3 covers 15 residues. Germline CDR1 is MRHNA and CDR2 is SNTAGT. CDR3 amino acids: CTSSRGRGANTEAFF. As DNA, the CDR3 is TGTACCAGCAGTCGTGGTCGGGGGGCGAACACTGAAGCTTTCTTT.

This sequence joins TRBV29-1 and TRBJ1-2; 9 nucleotides agree with TRBD1. This CDR3 is built from 14 residues. Unmatched junction bases numbered 9, after V lost 3 bases and J lost 7 bases. Germline V lookup: CDR1 SQVTM, CDR2 ANQGSEA. The CDR3 sequence: CSVDVGTGLSGYTF. CDR3 in DNA: TGCAGCGTTGATGTAGGGACAGGGCTGAGTGGCTACACCTTC.

The V gene is TRBV6-5, the J gene TRBJ1-2, with TRBD1 as a possible D gene (5 bases). Trimming pared 7 bases from V and 2 bases from J, leaving 17 bases between. There are 15 residues in the CDR3. The V gene's germline CDR1 is MNHEY and CDR2 SVGAGI. The CDR3 protein is CASIPGGGRNYGYTF. The CDR3 nucleotides are TGTGCCAGCATTCCCGGGGGGGGTAGGAACTATGGCTACACCTTC.

This chain links TRBV6-5 with TRBJ2-1, with TRBD2 matching 8 bases. The V gene's germline CDR1 is MNHEY and CDR2 SVGAGI. The CDR3 length is 15 residues. The J segment lost 4 bases and the V segment lost 6 bases, leaving 8 bases of the junction unmatched. The CDR3, as DNA: TGTGCCAGCAGCCTATCTAGCGGGTCATACAATGAGCAGTTCTTC. This encodes CASSLSSGSYNEQFF.

The CDR3 sequence: CASGDSAYEQYF. DNA of the CDR3: TGTGCCAGCGGGGACAGCGCCTACGAGCAGTACTTC. The V gene is TRBV3-1 (or the pseudogene TRBV3-2), the J gene TRBJ2-7; 7 positions match TRBD1. CDR3 length equals 12 residues. The germline V gene has CDR1 LGHDT and CDR2 YNNKEL (reference sequence). Unmatched junction bases numbered 3, after V lost 8 bases and J lost 2 bases.

The chain employs TRBV28 and TRBJ2-7; TRBD2 matches 7 bases. Germline values: CDR1 MDHEN, CDR2 SYDVKM. V lost 5 bases to trimming and J lost 6 bases; unmatched junction nucleotides: 16. This CDR3 has 16 residues. The CDR3 nucleotides are TGTGCCAGCAGTGCTCCCCGGGACTACACATCCGGCGAGCAGTACTTC. Translated: CASSAPRDYTSGEQYF.

Remarks on this clone: The junction shows a germline mismatch at one end, possibly a read error. The V gene is TRBV7-7, the J gene TRBJ2-3, with 11 bases identical to TRBD2. CDR1 SSHAT and CDR2 FNYEAQ come from the germline V gene (reference sequence). CDR3 size: 15 residues. CDR3 in DNA: TGTGCTAGCAGTATACTAGCGGGAGCCACAGATACGCAGTATTTT. This encodes CASSILAGATDTQYF.

The chain is built from TRBV5-1 and TRBJ1-1; maybe TRBD1 (6 bases). V was trimmed by 4 bases and J by 2 bases, leaving 12 bases between them. This CDR3 region has 14 residues. The germline V gene encodes CDR1 SGHRS and CDR2 YFSETQ. CDR3 DNA sequence: TGCGCCAGCAGCAACGGACAGCCCAACACTGAAGCTTTCTTT. The encoded protein is CASSNGQPNTEAFF.

The CDR3 region is CASSARSILDSPLHF. The DNA for the CDR3 is TGTGCCAGCAGCGCCCGTAGCATTTTGGATTCACCCCTCCACTTT. The chain recombines TRBV9 with TRBJ1-6; D ambiguous. V was pared by 3 bases and J by 8 bases, with 15 bases between. CDR1 SGDLS and CDR2 YYNGEE come from the germline V gene. The CDR3 is 15 amino acids.

V is TRBV7-2 and J is TRBJ2-1, with 7 bases matching TRBD2. There are 15 residues in the CDR3. V trimming: 1 base; J trimming: 7 bases; junction bases outside the gene matches: 7. Germline values: CDR1 SGHTA, CDR2 FQGNSA. CDR3 sequence reads: CASSLGGRIENEQFF. The DNA of the CDR3 is TGTGCCAGCAGCTTAGGCGGGAGAATCGAAAATGAGCAGTTCTTC.

This clone appeared a few times. The CDR3 DNA reads TGTGCCAGCAACTTTGGAGTCGAGAACACTGAAGCTTTCTTT. It yields the protein CASNFGVENTEAFF. V usage is TRBV9 and J usage is TRBJ1-1; D call uncertain. The ends were cut back, 6 bases at V and 1 base at J, with 13 bases in the middle. The germline V gene encodes CDR1 SGDLS and CDR2 YYNGEE. CDR3 length: 14 residues. The variable domain in full, completed from reference TRBV9 and TRBJ1-1, reads DSGVTQTPKHLITATGQRVTLRCSPRSGDLSVYWYQQSLDQGLQFLIQYYNGEERAKGNILERFSAQQFPDLHSELNLSSLELGDSALYFCASNFGVENTEAFFGQGTRLTVV.

The chain carries TRBV27 and TRBJ2-7; TRBD1 is a possible D gene (6 bases). From germline, CDR1 is MNHEY and CDR2 SMNVEV (reference sequence). V lost 4 bases and J lost 6, with 10 bases in between. CDR3 size: 12 residues. CDR3 nucleotides: TGTGCCAGCAGTTCCACGGACAGCGAGCAGTACTTC. It translates to CASSSTDSEQYF.

This chain joins TRBV2 and TRBJ2-1; D is unclear. The CDR3 runs 13 residues. Per the germline V gene, CDR1 is SNHLY and CDR2 is FYNNEI. V dropped 7 bases and J dropped 0 bases, with 7 bases sitting between them. In DNA form, the CDR3 reads TGTGCCAGCACCGTCTTCTCCTACAATGAGCAGTTCTTC. Amino acids: CASTVFSYNEQFF.

Only one count was recorded for this clone. The chain carries TRBV19 and TRBJ1-4, with D tentatively TRBD1 (5 bases). Per germline, CDR1 LNHDA and CDR2 SQIVND (reference sequence). The CDR3 consists of 15 residues. The V gene lost 4 bases and the J gene lost 7 bases, with 16 bases spanning the gap. The CDR3 reads CASSTTTGVREKLFF. CDR3 bases: TGTGCCAGTAGTACGACAACAGGCGTCCGTGAAAAACTGTTTTTT.

The chain combines TRBV5-5 with TRBJ1-2; D gene uncertain. In germline, CDR1 is SGHKS, CDR2 YYEKEE (reference sequence). V was shortened by 3 bases and J by 4 bases, with 13 bases between the two germline ends. The CDR3 consists of 14 residues. This CDR3 is CASSSGEGPYGYTF. CDR3 bases: TGTGCCAGCAGCTCCGGAGAGGGCCCCTATGGCTACACCTTC.